This TCR beta chain derives from a study of T cell responses to AZD1222 COVID-19 vaccine. The overall study: Second-dose intervals near 4 or 12 weeks were combined. The study's findings and limits: Spike was spanned by vaccine-associated CD4 TCRs, with dominance at 160-218 and 743-854. Only a handful of AZD1222 recipients were seropositive at baseline. Repertoire sampling occurred only after the peak T cell response.

The method was immunoSEQ multiplex PCR; TCRdb's version includes in-frame clones alone and lacks a portion of them. The table shows 100,000 or so clones, with about 86% occurring only once. V was shortened by 2 bases and J by 0 bases, with 5 bases between the two germline ends. The CDR3 runs 13 residues. Germline V gene lookup returns CDR1 SGHDT and CDR2 YYEEEE. With respect to this clone: The antigen is not known.

The specimen comprised peripheral blood, sampled on day 0 of AZD1222 vaccination. This sequence joins TRBV5-6 and TRBJ1-1; the D is unclear. The TCR originated in an adult in good health. DNA for the CDR3: TGTGCCAGCAGCTTAGCGGTGAACACTGAAGCTTTCTTT. It is translated as CASSLAVNTEAFF.